This entry is about one T cell receptor (beta chain). As yet, its antigen is unknown. RNA transcripts were the source from which TCR beta CDR3 regions were amplified. First-round RT-PCR relied on HTBI primers, and a second-round multiplex PCR came next. TCRdb itself ran the multiplex PCR reads through MiXCR, one entry per CDR3 protein. Of 200,000 to 300,000 distinct CDR3 sequences in the sample, about 46% were seen once. The data were obtained in a study of Graves' ophthalmopathy and Graves' hyperthyroidism. Study-wide findings and caveats: Discriminating ophthalmopathy from stable hyperthyroidism, a 13-signature model attained a sensitivity of about 88% and a specificity of about 79%.

This CDR3 has 15 residues. Germline V CDR1 and CDR2: SGHNT, YYREEE (reference sequence). With 4 bases clipped from V and 7 bases from J, the junction kept 11 bases outside the gene matches. This chain joins TRBV5-4 and TRBJ1-2; 9 bases match TRBD1. The sample taken for sequencing was peripheral blood. The source of this sequence is an adult man with Graves' ophthalmopathy. The CDR3 protein is CASSPNRGQGSGYTF. In DNA, the CDR3 is TGTGCCAGCAGCCCGAACAGGGGACAGGGATCTGGCTACACCTTC.